This T cell receptor (beta chain) was found in a study of regulatory T cells in long-lasting Graves disease. Turning to the study itself: It was over 5 years of antithyroid drugs, with positive TSH receptor antibodies, that meant persistent Graves' disease. Study-wide points: Relative to newly diagnosed Graves' patients, persistent ones had lower TCR diversity. It was in persistent disease that TRBV28, TRBJ1-2 and TRBJ2-5 were favored. Because few samples were included, accuracy may have been lower.

With iRepertoire HTBI primers and Arm-PCR of CDR3 regions, TCR beta libraries were built. TCRdb called the multiplex PCR reads again in MiXCR, with one record for every CDR3 protein. Counted here are about 290,000 distinct CDR3 sequences, under 25% occurring once; the ten biggest clones make up roughly three fifths. Time point specified: persistent/refractory GD, antithyroid drugs over 5 years with positive TRAb. After RNA was extracted from PBMCs, the TCR library was made from it. This clonotype was seen a few times. The antigen is not known. The CDR3 spans 16 residues. The germline V gene encodes CDR1 SGHNT and CDR2 YYREEE (reference sequence). V was shortened by 4 bases and J by 0 bases, with 13 bases between the two germline ends.

The sample here was peripheral blood mononuclear cells (PBMCs), taken when the disease was refractory, from a patient treated with antithyroid drugs. The chain carries TRBV5-4 and TRBJ2-2, with D uncertain. This clonotype was sampled from a female donor with Graves disease. DNA of the CDR3: TGTGCCAGCAGCCTTGACCCAGATGCGAACACCGGGGAGCTGTTTTTT. Its protein is CASSLDPDANTGELFF.